The 22 T cell receptor beta chains reported below all come from one sample, sequenced in a study of blood T cell repertoires in COVID-19. The data were produced by immunoSEQ multiplex PCR, yet TCRdb's version contains in-frame clones alone and is incomplete. The repertoire holds 150,000 to 200,000 clones, with 84% as singletons. The sequenced sample consisted of peripheral blood. Receptors were obtained from a human donor in a cohort sampled during active COVID-19.

The table lists this clone with a count of one. The chain has TRBV27 and TRBJ2-7, with no clear D. V was pared by 3 bases and J by 4 bases, with 10 bases between. The CDR3 has 13 amino acids. Germline-derived CDR1 and CDR2 are MNHEY and SMNVEV (reference sequence). The CDR3 spells CASSLGSFYEQYF. The CDR3 DNA is TGTGCCAGCAGTTTGGGCAGTTTTTACGAGCAGTACTTC.

This chain joins TRBV5-8 and TRBJ2-1; TRBD2 is a possible D gene (6 bases). Trimming cost V 2 bases and J 5 bases, with 17 bases left between them. Germline loops: CDR1 SGHTS, CDR2 YDEGEE. CDR3 length equals 16 residues. The CDR3 is CASSFWFQRVDNEQFF. For the CDR3, the DNA is TGTGCCAGCAGCTTCTGGTTCCAGCGGGTCGACAATGAGCAGTTCTTC.

V usage is TRBV5-5 and J usage is TRBJ1-1; 11 bases are a match to TRBD1. Germline V lookup: CDR1 SGHKS, CDR2 YYEKEE (reference sequence). Trimming at V came to 4 bases and at J to 0 bases, leaving 5 bases not matched to a gene. The CDR3 length is 16 residues. CDR3 region: CASSTGQGVVNTEAFF. CDR3 nucleotide sequence: TGTGCCAGCAGCACGGGACAGGGGGTTGTGAACACTGAAGCTTTCTTT. Combining the CDR3 with reference TRBV5-5 and TRBJ1-1 gives the whole variable domain DAGVTQSPTHLIKTRGQQVTLRCSPISGHKSVSWYQQVLGQGPQFIFQYYEKEERGRGNFPDRFSARQFPNYSSELNVNALLLGDSALYLCASSTGQGVVNTEAFFGQGTRLTVV.

This clone was observed once. Other DNA sequences from this sample encode an identical CDR3 as well. V gene TRBV19 combines with J gene TRBJ2-7; 10 positions match TRBD2. V trimming: 4 bases; J trimming: 4 bases; junction bases outside the gene matches: 1. This CDR3 comprises 13 residues. Germline assignment: CDR1 LNHDA and CDR2 SQIVND (reference sequence). The CDR3: CASSTSGGYEQYF. The DNA for the CDR3 is TGTGCCAGTAGTACTAGCGGGGGATACGAGCAGTACTTC.

This rearrangement joins TRBV5-1 to TRBJ1-5, with D possibly being TRBD1 (5 bases). Trimming removed 0 bases from V and 7 bases from J, with 8 bases in between. This CDR3 region has 13 residues. Looked up from germline, CDR1 is SGHRS and CDR2 is YFSETQ. This CDR3 is CASSLGQGQPQHF. For the CDR3, the DNA is TGCGCCAGCAGCTTGGGGCAGGGCCAGCCCCAGCATTTT.

The chain links TRBV14 to TRBJ2-1, with D perhaps matching TRBD2 (7 bases). The CDR3 has 16 residues. V was clipped by 5 bases and J by 2 bases, with 16 bases between them. The V gene's germline CDR1 is SGHDN and CDR2 FVKESK. The CDR3 region is CASSIGGPPTYNEQFF. The CDR3 coding sequence is TGTGCCAGCAGCATCGGGGGGCCTCCAACCTACAATGAGCAGTTCTTC.

The V and J genes are TRBV7-8 and TRBJ2-2; TRBD2 aligns across 13 bases. The CDR3 runs to 19 residues. The V gene end was trimmed by 1 base and the J gene end by 1 base; junction bases not matched to a gene: 6. Germline CDR1 SGHVS, CDR2 FQNEAQ. The CDR3 spells CASSLVWTSGGVNTGELFF. CDR3 sequence (DNA): TGTGCCAGCAGCTTAGTATGGACTAGCGGGGGTGTGAACACCGGGGAGCTGTTTTTT.

The chain carries TRBV7-3 and TRBJ2-3; TRBD2 matches at 10 bases. The J segment lost 3 bases and the V segment lost 5 bases, leaving 8 bases of the junction unmatched. CDR1 is SGHTA and CDR2 is FQGTGA in the germline V gene. There are 16 residues in the CDR3. In DNA, the CDR3 is TGTGCCAGCAGCCAATTTAGCGGGGGGTTTACAGATACGCAGTATTTT. It is translated as CASSQFSGGFTDTQYF.

This clone appeared a single time. This rearrangement joins TRBV5-1 to TRBJ1-1, with D tentatively TRBD1 (6 bases). V gave up 1 base and J gave up 7 bases, with 14 bases separating them. Germline V gene lookup returns CDR1 SGHRS and CDR2 YFSETQ. The CDR3 totals 14 residues. CDR3 protein: CASSLQGTSIEAFF. The CDR3 nucleotides are TGCGCCAGCAGCTTGCAGGGGACTAGCATTGAAGCTTTCTTT.

The V call is TRBV7-8, the J call TRBJ1-4; no firm D call. Trimming took off 1 base at V and 8 bases at J, with 20 bases between the two ends. Per the germline V gene, CDR1 is SGHVS and CDR2 is FQNEAQ. This CDR3 is built from 17 residues. The CDR3 loop is CASSLVFTRLPKEKLFF. For the CDR3, the DNA is TGTGCCAGCAGCTTAGTGTTCACGCGATTACCAAAAGAAAAACTGTTTTTT.

In this sample, this clone turned up once. The V call is TRBV4-1, the J call TRBJ1-5; the D gene is possibly TRBD1 (5 bases). CDR1 is MGHRA, CDR2 YSYEKL, per germline. V dropped 0 bases and J dropped 0 bases, with 15 bases sitting between them. The CDR3 totals 18 residues. CDR3 nucleotide sequence: TGCGCCAGCAGCCAAGAAATAGGGGACTTACATAGCAATCAGCCCCAGCATTTT. It is translated as CASSQEIGDLHSNQPQHF.

CDR3 loop: CASSLSEEGWTEAFF. For the CDR3, the DNA is TGTGCCAGCAGTTTATCGGAGGAAGGTTGGACTGAAGCTTTCTTT. The chain combines TRBV27 with TRBJ1-1, with no clear D. Trimming took off 0 bases at V and 5 bases at J, with 13 bases between the two ends. Germline V gene sequence: CDR1 MNHEY, CDR2 SMNVEV (reference sequence). This CDR3 spans 15 amino acids.

V and J are TRBV19 and TRBJ2-3; D is unclear. CDR1 is LNHDA and CDR2 is SQIVND in the germline V gene (reference sequence). V was clipped by 3 bases and J by 4 bases, with 2 bases between them. The CDR3 is 11 residues long. CDR3 loop: CASSISDTQYF. The CDR3 nucleotides are TGTGCCAGTAGTATCTCAGATACGCAGTATTTT.

The chain joins TRBV5-1 to TRBJ1-3; TRBD1 matches 9 bases. CDR1 and CDR2 from the germline V gene are SGHRS and YFSETQ. The J segment lost 0 bases and the V segment lost 0 bases, leaving 4 bases of the junction unmatched. The CDR3 has 17 residues. In DNA, the CDR3 is TGCGCCAGCAGCTTGGGAGGGACAGGGACCTCTGGAAACACCATATATTTT. This translates into CASSLGGTGTSGNTIYF.

The chain carries TRBV6-5 and TRBJ2-1; D is possibly TRBD1 (5 bases). The germline V gene encodes CDR1 MNHEY and CDR2 SVGAGI. Trimming stripped 5 bases from V and 0 bases from J, with 11 bases between. The CDR3 covers 15 residues. In DNA, the CDR3 is TGTGCCAGCAGTCCCGACAGAGCCTCCTACAATGAGCAGTTCTTC. This codes for CASSPDRASYNEQFF.

As DNA, the CDR3 is TGTGCCAGCAGACCGGACAGGGGGTTTTATGGCTACACCTTC. Translated, it gives CASRPDRGFYGYTF. The chain joins TRBV6-6 to TRBJ1-2; 10 bases line up with TRBD1. V lost 6 bases, J lost 5 bases, and 6 bases stayed unmatched. CDR3 length: 14 amino acids. Germline CDR1 reads MNHNY; CDR2 reads SVGAGI (reference sequence).

This sequence joins TRBV3-1 (or the pseudogene TRBV3-2) and TRBJ1-6; 7 positions match TRBD1. The CDR3 length is 14 residues. The J segment lost 13 bases and the V segment lost 2 bases, leaving 8 bases of the junction unmatched. In germline, CDR1 is LGHDT, CDR2 YNNKEL (reference sequence). The CDR3 protein is CASSQPGQNFPLHF. In nucleotides, the CDR3 is TGTGCCAGCAGCCAACCGGGACAGAATTTTCCCCTCCACTTT.

The chain links TRBV19 to TRBJ2-6; 7 bases agree with TRBD1. Trimming took 8 bases from V and 0 from J; bases not matched to a gene: 4. The CDR3 is 15 amino acids. CDR1 is LNHDA and CDR2 is SQIVND in the germline V gene (reference sequence). Written as DNA, the CDR3 is TGTGCCAGTCACAGGGGTAGCTCTGGGGCCAACGTCCTGACTTTC. This gives the protein CASHRGSSGANVLTF.

The chain uses TRBV9 and TRBJ1-1, with 9 bases identical to TRBD1. After removal of 4 bases from V and 0 bases from J, the junction contained 13 bases not matched to a gene. Germline V gene lookup returns CDR1 SGDLS and CDR2 YYNGEE. The CDR3 is 18 amino acids. CDR3 coding DNA: TGTGCCAGCAGCCCTAGTGGGGGGACAGGGTTCATGAACACTGAAGCTTTCTTT. Translated: CASSPSGGTGFMNTEAFF.

V gene TRBV16 combines with J gene TRBJ1-5; TRBD1 matches 11 bases. Germline CDR1 KGHSY, CDR2 FQNENV. V was clipped by 4 bases and J by 2 bases; unmatched bases: 7. This CDR3 spans 17 amino acids. The DNA for the CDR3 is TGTGCCAGCAGCCGGGGACAGGGGGTTCGGGGCAATCAGCCCCAGCATTTT. It codes for CASSRGQGVRGNQPQHF.

This clone occurred a few times. Other DNA sequences of this sample code for an identical CDR3. The CDR3 spells CASSLGTVNEKLFF. As DNA, the CDR3 is TGTGCCAGCAGCTTAGGGACAGTTAATGAAAAACTGTTTTTT. The chain couples TRBV7-8 to TRBJ1-4; tentative D call: TRBD1 (6 bases). CDR1 is SGHVS and CDR2 is FQNEAQ in the germline V gene. Trimming shortened V by 1 base and J by 4 bases, and 7 bases separated the two germline ends. The CDR3 is 14 residues long.

The chain employs TRBV29-1 and TRBJ1-4, with D perhaps TRBD1 (5 bases). V lost 6 bases and J 4 bases, leaving 15 bases between the germline ends. The CDR3 is 14 amino acids. Germline CDR1 SQVTM, CDR2 ANQGSEA. The DNA of the CDR3 is TGCAGCGTACGAGGACGGGGGGATAATGAAAAACTGTTTTTT. Residues: CSVRGRGDNEKLFF.